This TCR beta chain came from a study of regulatory T cells in long-lasting Graves disease. For TCR beta, libraries came from iRepertoire HTBI primers and Arm-PCR of CDR3 regions. TCRdb independently ran MiXCR on the multiplex PCR reads; one entry per CDR3 protein. The sample lists 650,000 to 700,000 distinct CDR3 sequences; around 30% were seen once. V was clipped by 6 bases and J by 8 bases, with 13 bases between them. Germline CDR1 reads SNHLY; CDR2 reads FYNNEI. The CDR3 sequence is 13 residues long. The time point here: persistent/refractory GD, antithyroid drugs over 5 years with positive TRAb. RNA from PBMCs was the source of the TCR library. Ten or more counts support this clonotype.

This receptor was taken from a female donor with Graves disease. This specimen was peripheral blood mononuclear cells (PBMCs), taken when the disease was refractory, from a patient treated with antithyroid drugs. The gene calls are TRBV2 and TRBJ1-4; D is uncertain. The CDR3 sequence is CASSRPAGEKLFF. In DNA form, the CDR3 reads TGTGCCAGCAGCCGGCCCGCCGGAGAAAAACTGTTTTTT.